The clone carrying this TCR beta chain showed up many times. Its matching antigen is unknown. This sample is part of a study of T-cell memory formation after mild COVID-19. Across the study: Clusters of TCRs were largely donor specific. Study-wide findings and caveats: Among CD4+ contracting clones, most were CM and EM, and CD8+ ones EMRA. Clones that got smaller from day 15 to 85 had even CD4/CD8, while clones growing later tipped toward CD4+.

CDR1 and CDR2 from the germline V gene are SGDLS and YYNGEE. The V and J ends lost 0 bases and 5 bases respectively, with 4 bases between them. The CDR3 is made up of 12 amino acids. 5'RACE primed from the constant segment yielded TCR alpha and TCR beta cDNA libraries bearing sample barcodes and UMIs. A single record per CDR3 protein comes from TCRdb applying MiXCR to the 5' RACE reads. In the table there are 35,000 to 45,000 distinct CDR3 sequences, about 7.3% of which are singletons. The TCR comes from a man aged 18-30 years who had mild COVID-19 (a few samples of this study predate the infection). Cell type and time point are not known. Sequencing input: PBMCs or a T cell subset sorted from them (not recorded which). V gene TRBV9 combines with J gene TRBJ2-3; D remains ambiguous. This CDR3 reads CASSVDRDTQYF. CDR3 bases: TGTGCCAGCAGCGTAGATAGAGATACGCAGTATTTT.